The T cell receptor (beta chain) described here comes from a study of a mutant IDH1 vaccine in newly diagnosed glioma. Study details: Earlier therapy was either radiotherapy, temozolomide, or both, and most got both. Study-wide results and caveats: Pseudoprogression apparently lacked any relation to changes in top peripheral T cell clonotypes.

Time point here: week 11, during vaccination. The vaccine gave 300 ug of a 20-mer mutant IDH1 peptide subcutaneously per dose. Donor tumors were new WHO grade 3 or 4 IDH1-mutant, ATRX-lost astrocytomas. Clones were sequenced by immunoSEQ multiplex PCR, and TCRdb holds only the in-frame ones, with some missing. The sample has 110,000 or so clones; roughly 90% are singletons. This clone was detected a few times. No antigen is known for it. The length of the CDR3 is 12 residues. Germline CDR1 is LNHDA and CDR2 is SQIVND (reference sequence). Trimming cost V 5 bases and J 10 bases, with 9 bases left between them.

The sequence derives from a woman aged 45 to 65 with glioma. J is TRBJ1-6 and V is TRBV19; D is ambiguous. The sequencing here drew on PBMCs, taken from a glioma patient whose treatment included an IDH1 peptide vaccine. In DNA, the CDR3 is TGTGCCAGTAGTCCCACGGGGTCACCCCTCCACTTT. Translation: CASSPTGSPLHF.